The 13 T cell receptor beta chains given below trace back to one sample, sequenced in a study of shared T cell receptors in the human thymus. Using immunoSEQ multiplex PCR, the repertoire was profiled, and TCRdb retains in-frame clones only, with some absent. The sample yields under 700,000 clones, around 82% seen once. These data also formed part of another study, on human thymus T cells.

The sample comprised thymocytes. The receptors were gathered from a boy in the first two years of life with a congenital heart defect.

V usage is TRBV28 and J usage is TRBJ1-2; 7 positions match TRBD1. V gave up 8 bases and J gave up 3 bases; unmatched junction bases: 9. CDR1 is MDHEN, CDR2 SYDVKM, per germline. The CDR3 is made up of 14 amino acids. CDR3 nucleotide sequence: TGTGCCAGCCGACCTACAGGGGCTGACTATGGCTACACCTTC. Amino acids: CASRPTGADYGYTF.

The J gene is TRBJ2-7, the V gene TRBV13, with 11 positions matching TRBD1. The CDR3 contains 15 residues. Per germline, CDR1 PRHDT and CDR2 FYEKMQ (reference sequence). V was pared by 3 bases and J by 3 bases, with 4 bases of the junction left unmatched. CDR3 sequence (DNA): TGTGCCAGCAGCTTTGGACAGGGGGCTATCTACGAGCAGTACTTC. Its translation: CASSFGQGAIYEQYF.

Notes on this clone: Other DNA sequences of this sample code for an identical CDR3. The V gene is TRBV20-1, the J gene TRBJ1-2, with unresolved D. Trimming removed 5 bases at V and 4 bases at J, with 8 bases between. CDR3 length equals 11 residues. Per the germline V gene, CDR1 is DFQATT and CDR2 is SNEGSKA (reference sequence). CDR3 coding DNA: TGCAGTGCTGTTCGCGGCTATGGCTACACCTTC. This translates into CSAVRGYGYTF.

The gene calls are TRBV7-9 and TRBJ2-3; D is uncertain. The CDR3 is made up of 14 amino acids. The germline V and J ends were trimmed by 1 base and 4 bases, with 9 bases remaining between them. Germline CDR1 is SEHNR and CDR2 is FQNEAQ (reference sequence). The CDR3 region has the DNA TGTGCCAGCAGCTTAGAATTCAGCGCAGATACGCAGTATTTT. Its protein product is CASSLEFSADTQYF.

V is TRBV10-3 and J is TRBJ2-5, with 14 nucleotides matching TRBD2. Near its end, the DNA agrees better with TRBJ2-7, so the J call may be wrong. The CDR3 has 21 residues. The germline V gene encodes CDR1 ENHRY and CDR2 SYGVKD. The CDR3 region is CAISESIRPGTSGRNTYEQYF. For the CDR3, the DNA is TGTGCCATCAGTGAGTCCATCCGTCCCGGGACTAGCGGGAGAAATACCTACGAGCAGTACTTC.

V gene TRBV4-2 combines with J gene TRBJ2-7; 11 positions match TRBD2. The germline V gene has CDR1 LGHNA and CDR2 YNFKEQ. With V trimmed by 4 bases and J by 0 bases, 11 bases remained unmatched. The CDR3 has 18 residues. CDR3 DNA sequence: TGTGCCAGCAGCCTAGATCCGGGACTAGCGGACTCCTCCTACGAGCAGTACTTC. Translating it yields CASSLDPGLADSSYEQYF.

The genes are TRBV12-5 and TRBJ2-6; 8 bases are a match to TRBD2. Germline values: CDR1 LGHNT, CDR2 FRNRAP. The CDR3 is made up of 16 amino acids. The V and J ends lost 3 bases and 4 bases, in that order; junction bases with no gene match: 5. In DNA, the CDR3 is TGTGCTAGTGGTTTCATAGCGGGACCCGGGGCCAACGTCCTGACTTTC. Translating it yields CASGFIAGPGANVLTF.

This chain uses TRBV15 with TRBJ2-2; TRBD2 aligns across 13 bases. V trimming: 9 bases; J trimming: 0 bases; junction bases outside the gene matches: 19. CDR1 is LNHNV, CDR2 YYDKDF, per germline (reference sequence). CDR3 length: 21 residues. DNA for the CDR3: TGTGCCACTCGGGACAGCGGGAAACTAGCGGGAGGGCAGGCGAACACCGGGGAGCTGTTTTTT. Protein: CATRDSGKLAGGQANTGELFF.

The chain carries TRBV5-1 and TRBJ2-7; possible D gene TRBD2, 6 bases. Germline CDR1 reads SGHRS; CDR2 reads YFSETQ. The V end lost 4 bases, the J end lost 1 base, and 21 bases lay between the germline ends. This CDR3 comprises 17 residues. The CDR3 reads CASSLSVGEVESYEQYF. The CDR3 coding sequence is TGCGCCAGCAGCCTGTCGGTGGGGGAGGTTGAGTCCTACGAGCAGTACTTC.

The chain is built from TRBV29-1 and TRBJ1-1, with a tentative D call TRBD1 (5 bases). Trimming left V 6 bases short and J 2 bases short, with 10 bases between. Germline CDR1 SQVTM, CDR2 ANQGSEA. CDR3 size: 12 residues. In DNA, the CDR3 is TGCAGCGTACGGACATACAACACTGAAGCTTTCTTT. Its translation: CSVRTYNTEAFF.

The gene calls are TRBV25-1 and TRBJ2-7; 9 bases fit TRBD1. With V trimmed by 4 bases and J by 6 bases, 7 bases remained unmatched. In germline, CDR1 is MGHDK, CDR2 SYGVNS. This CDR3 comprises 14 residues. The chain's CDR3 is CASSGPTGGCEQYF. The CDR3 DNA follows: TGTGCCAGCAGTGGACCGACAGGGGGGTGCGAGCAGTACTTC.

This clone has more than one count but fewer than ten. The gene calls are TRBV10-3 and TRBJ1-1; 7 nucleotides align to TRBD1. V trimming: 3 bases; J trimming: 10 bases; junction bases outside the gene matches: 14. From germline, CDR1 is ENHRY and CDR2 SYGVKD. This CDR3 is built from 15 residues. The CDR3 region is CAISDYGQAPRGAFF. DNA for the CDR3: TGTGCCATCAGTGACTACGGACAGGCCCCTCGCGGAGCTTTCTTT.

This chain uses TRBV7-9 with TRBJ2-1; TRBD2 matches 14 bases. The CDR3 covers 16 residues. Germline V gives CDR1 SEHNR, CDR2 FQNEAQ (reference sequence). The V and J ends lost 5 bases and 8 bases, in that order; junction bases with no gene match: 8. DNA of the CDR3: TGTGCCAGCAGCCCGGGGACTAGCGGGAGAAGGTATGAGCAGTTCTTC. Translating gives CASSPGTSGRRYEQFF.